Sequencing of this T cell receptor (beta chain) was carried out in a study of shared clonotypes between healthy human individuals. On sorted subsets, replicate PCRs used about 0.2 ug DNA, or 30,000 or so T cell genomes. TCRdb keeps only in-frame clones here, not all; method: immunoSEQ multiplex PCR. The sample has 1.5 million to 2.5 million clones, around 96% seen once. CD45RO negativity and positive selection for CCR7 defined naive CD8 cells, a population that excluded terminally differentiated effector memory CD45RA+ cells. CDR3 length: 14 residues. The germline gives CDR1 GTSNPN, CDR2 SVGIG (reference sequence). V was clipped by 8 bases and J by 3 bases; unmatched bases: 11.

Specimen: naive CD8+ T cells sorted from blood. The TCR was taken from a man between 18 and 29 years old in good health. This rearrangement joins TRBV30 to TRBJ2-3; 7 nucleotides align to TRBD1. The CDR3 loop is CAGDRVSGTDTQYF. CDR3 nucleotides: TGTGCCGGCGACAGGGTGTCGGGGACAGATACGCAGTATTTT.